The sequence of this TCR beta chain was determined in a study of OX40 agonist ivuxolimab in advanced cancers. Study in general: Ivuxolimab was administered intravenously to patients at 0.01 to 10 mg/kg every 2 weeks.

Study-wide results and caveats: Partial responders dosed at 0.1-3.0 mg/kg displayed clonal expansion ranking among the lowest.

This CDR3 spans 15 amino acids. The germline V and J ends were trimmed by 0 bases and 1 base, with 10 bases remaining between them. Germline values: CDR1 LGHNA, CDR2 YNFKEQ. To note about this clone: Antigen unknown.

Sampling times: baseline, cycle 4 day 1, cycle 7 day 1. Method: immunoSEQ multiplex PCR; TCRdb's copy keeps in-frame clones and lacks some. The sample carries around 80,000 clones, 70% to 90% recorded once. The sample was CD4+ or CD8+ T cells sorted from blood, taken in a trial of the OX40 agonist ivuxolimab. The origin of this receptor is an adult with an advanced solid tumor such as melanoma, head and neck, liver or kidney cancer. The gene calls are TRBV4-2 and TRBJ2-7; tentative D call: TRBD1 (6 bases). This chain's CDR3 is CASSQDLQGSYEQYF. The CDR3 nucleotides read TGTGCCAGCAGCCAAGATTTACAGGGTTCCTACGAGCAGTACTTC.